This T cell receptor beta chain was found in a study of glioma-infiltrating T cells after dendritic cell vaccination listed by TCRdb under 2016. Notes on the research overall: The cohort included some 15 glioblastoma patients drawn from Phase I and II dendritic cell vaccination trials, of whom 9 were newly diagnosed and 6 had recurrent disease. In glioblastoma patients vaccinated with dendritic cells, deep sequencing of TCR beta CDR3 regions served to measure tumor-infiltrating lymphocyte content and to compare repertoires between tumor and blood. The vaccine was prepared from monocyte-derived dendritic cells that were cultured for around 7 days with IL-4 and GM-CSF and then pulsed overnight with autologous tumor lysate. Survival after dendritic cell vaccination was correlated with TCR sequencing metrics, including TIL content and tumor-blood repertoire overlap. Patients received three intradermal dendritic cell vaccine injections at biweekly intervals in the arm below the axilla. Patients received autologous tumor lysate-pulsed dendritic cell vaccination between about 2003 and 2013. On the study overall, not on this receptor specifically: The three-group TCR overlap response model was described as speculative and requiring prospective validation. The cohort was small and heterogeneous, only a few patients had full blood and tumor sets, and even fewer had initial-recurrent tumor pairs. After dendritic cell vaccination, a higher estimated pretreatment TIL content predicted longer time to progression and longer overall survival. No direct relationship between TCR clonality and survival was found, suggesting a diverse polyclonal response may matter.

As to this clone: What antigen it recognizes has not been identified. No base qualities exist here, and no much larger clone lies one base off it.

To be selected, patients needed enough residual fresh-frozen tumor tissue and more than two years of available survival data. Although molecular status otherwise differed among the glioblastoma patients, no patient had an isocitrate dehydrogenase mutation. PBMC collection took place before vaccination, two weeks after the third vaccination, and at tumor progression if progression occurred. The Qiagen DNeasy Blood extraction Kit was used for extraction of genomic DNA. V sheds 4 bases and J sheds 3 bases, leaving 11 bases between their ends. CDR1 and CDR2 are drawn from the germline V gene: SGHRS, YFSETQ. Spanning cysteine to phenylalanine, the CDR3 consists of 13 amino acids. The entry retains the CDR3 DNA only, 39 bases that are in frame from base 1. Using the immunoSEQ assay, TCRB CDR3 regions were amplified from roughly 1.8 micrograms of genomic DNA, or from all available DNA when less than that was on hand. The multiplex PCR relied on 60 forward primers for TCR V beta segments and 13 reverse primers for J beta segments. To estimate the number of reads per starting template, synthetic control templates were added to each sample at limiting dilution. The Illumina HiSeq System generated 87 bp sequencing reads. The study's own analysis went as follows. PCR and sequencing errors were removed by a nearest neighbor algorithm that merged closely related sequences. TCR overlap was defined as the percentage of unique tumor TCR beta sequences that were also found in the peripheral blood of the same patient. The immuneACCESS repertoire file appears here via TCRdb, limited to in-frame rearrangements. These files lack a portion of the clones; in checked studies, under half of the deficit traces to unresolved V genes, and the cause of the others is not known. Clone size and V and J calls were adopted from that table, with D and trimming inferred from the DNA. The sample table records under 100,000 clones; approximately 81% of these occur just once. Around 5.9% of the sample goes to the ten largest clones.

Here the sequenced sample was blood, taken before dendritic cell vaccination. The V gene is TRBV5-1 and the J gene is TRBJ2-7; perhaps TRBD2 is the D gene, with 6 bases matching. The sequence was collected from a human donor with glioblastoma. CDR3 loop: CASSQRRGYEQYF. The nucleotides are TGCGCCAGCAGCCAACGGAGGGGCTACGAGCAGTACTTC.